A single T cell receptor (beta chain) is shown here with its context. The data were taken from a study of cytomegalovirus exposure and HLA in healthy donors. PCR employed 60 Vbeta and 13 Jbeta primers. This table comes from immunoSEQ multiplex PCR, and its TCRdb copy is limited to in-frame clones, with some not included. This table holds fewer than 250,000 clones, about 80% found once. This CDR3 is 16 amino acids long. CDR1 and CDR2 (germline): LNHNV, YYDKDF (reference sequence). Germline trimming cut 0 bases from V and 2 bases from J; bases unmatched to any gene: 4. This receptor was obtained from a man aged 40-49 years in good health and CMV-seronegative. The sample consisted of PBMCs. V gene TRBV15 combines with J gene TRBJ2-3, with 8 bases that match TRBD2. This chain's CDR3 is CATSRDTSGLTDTQYF. The CDR3 region has the DNA TGTGCCACCAGCAGAGATACTAGCGGTCTCACAGATACGCAGTATTTT.